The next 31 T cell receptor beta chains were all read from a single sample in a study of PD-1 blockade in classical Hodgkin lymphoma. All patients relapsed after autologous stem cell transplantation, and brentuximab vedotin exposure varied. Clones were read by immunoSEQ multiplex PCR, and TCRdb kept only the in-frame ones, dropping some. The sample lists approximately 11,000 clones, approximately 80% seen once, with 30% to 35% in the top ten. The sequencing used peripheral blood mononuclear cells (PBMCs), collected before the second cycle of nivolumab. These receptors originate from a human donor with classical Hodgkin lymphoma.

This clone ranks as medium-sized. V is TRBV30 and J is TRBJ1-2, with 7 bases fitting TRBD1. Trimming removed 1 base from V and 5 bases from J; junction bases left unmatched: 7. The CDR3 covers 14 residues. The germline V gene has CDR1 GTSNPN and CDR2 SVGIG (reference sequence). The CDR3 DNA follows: TGTGCCTGGAGTGCCGCAAAGGGGGCTTATGGCTACACCTTC. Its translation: CAWSAAKGAYGYTF.

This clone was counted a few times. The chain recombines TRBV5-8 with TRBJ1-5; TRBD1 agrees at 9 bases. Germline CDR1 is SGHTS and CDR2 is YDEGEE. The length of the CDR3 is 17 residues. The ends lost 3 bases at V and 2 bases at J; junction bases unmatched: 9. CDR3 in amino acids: CASSSGQGTGGNQPQHF. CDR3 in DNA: TGTGCCAGCAGCTCCGGACAGGGGACGGGTGGCAATCAGCCCCAGCATTTT.

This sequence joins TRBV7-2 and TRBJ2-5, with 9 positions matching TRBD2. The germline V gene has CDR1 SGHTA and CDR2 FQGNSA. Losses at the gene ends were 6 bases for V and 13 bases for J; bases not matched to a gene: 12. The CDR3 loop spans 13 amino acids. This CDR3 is CASRSIIGTSPYF. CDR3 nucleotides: TGTGCCAGCAGGTCGATTATAGGGACTAGCCCGTACTTC.

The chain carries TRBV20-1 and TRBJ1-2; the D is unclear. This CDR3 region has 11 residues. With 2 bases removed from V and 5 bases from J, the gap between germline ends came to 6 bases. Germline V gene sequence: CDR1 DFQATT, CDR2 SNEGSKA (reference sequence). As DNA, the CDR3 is TGCAGTGCTAGACGGGATTATGGCTACACCTTC. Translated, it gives CSARRDYGYTF.

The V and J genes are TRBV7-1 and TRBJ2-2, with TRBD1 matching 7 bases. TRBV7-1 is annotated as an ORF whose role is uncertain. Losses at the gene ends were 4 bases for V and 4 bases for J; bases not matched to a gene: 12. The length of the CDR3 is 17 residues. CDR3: CASSLSLRGLSTGELFF. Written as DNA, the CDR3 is TGTGCCAGCAGCTTAAGCTTAAGGGGGCTGAGCACCGGGGAGCTGTTTTTT.

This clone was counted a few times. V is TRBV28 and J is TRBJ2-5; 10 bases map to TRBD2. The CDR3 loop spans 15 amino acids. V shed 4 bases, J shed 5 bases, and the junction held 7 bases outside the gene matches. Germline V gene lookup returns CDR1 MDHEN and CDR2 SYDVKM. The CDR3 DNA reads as TGTGCCAGCAGTTCTCGACTAGCGGGTTGGGAGACCCAGTACTTC. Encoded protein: CASSSRLAGWETQYF.

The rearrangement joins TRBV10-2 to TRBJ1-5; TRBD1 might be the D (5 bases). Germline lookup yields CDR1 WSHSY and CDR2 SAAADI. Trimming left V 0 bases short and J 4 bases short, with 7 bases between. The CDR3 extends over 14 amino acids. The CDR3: CASSESGQNQPQHF. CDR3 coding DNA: TGCGCCAGCAGTGAGTCGGGGCAAAATCAGCCCCAGCATTTT.

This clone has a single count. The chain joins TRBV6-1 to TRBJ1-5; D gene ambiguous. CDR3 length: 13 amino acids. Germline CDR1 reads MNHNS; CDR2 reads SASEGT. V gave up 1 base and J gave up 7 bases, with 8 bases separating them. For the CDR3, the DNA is TGTGCCAGCAGTGAAGGACCGGGGCAGCCCCAGCATTTT. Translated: CASSEGPGQPQHF.

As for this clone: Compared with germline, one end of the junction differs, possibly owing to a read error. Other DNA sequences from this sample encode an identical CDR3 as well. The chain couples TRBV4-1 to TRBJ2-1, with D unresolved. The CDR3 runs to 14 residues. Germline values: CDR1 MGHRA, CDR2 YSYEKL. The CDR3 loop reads CASSQVKSPNEQFF. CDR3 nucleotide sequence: TGCGCCAGCAGTCAAGTAAAGAGTCCCAATGAGCAGTTCTTC.

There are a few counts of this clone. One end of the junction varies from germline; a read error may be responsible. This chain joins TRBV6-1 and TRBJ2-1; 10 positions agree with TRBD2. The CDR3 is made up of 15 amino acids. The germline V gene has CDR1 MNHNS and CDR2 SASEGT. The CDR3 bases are TGTGCCAGCAGGGAAGGGACTAGCGACCTAAAAGAGCAGTTCTTC. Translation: CASREGTSDLKEQFF.

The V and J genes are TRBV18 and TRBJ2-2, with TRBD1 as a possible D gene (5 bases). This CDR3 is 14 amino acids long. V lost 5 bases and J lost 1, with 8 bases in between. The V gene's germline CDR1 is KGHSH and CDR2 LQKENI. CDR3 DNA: TGTGCCAGCTCAACAACAGGGAACACCGGGGAGCTGTTTTTT. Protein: CASSTTGNTGELFF.

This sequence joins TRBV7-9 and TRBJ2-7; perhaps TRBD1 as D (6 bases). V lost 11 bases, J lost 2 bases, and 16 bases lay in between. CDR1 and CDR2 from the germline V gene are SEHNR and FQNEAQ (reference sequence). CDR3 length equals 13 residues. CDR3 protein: CACARQGTYEQYF. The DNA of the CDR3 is TGTGCCTGTGCCCGGCAGGGGACCTACGAGCAGTACTTC.

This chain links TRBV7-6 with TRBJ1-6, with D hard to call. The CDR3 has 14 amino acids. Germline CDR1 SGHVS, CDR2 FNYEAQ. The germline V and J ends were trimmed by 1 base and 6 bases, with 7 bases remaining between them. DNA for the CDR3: TGTGCCAGCAGCTTAGGGGTCTTTAATTCACCCCTCCACTTT. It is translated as CASSLGVFNSPLHF.

This chain's CDR3 is CASSPPDSPNNEQFF. CDR3 bases: TGTGCCAGCTCACCACCCGACAGCCCAAACAATGAGCAGTTCTTC. The chain joins TRBV18 to TRBJ2-1; tentative D call: TRBD1 (5 bases). This CDR3 has 15 amino acids. V lost 0 bases to trimming and J lost 5 bases, with 11 bases between them. Germline values: CDR1 KGHSH, CDR2 LQKENI.

Here the CDR3 reads CSVFSTRNTEAFF. DNA for the CDR3: TGCAGCGTTTTCTCCACCCGGAACACTGAAGCTTTCTTT. This rearrangement joins TRBV29-1 to TRBJ1-1; D not certain. V was clipped by 5 bases and J by 1 base, with 11 bases between them. The CDR3 length is 13 residues. Germline CDR1 and CDR2: SQVTM and ANQGSEA.

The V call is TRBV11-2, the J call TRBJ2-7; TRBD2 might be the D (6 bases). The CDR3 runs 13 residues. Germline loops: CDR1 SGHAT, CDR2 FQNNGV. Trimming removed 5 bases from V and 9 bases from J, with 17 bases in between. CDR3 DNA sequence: TGTGCCAGCAGCGTCGGGGGTTCCCTTGGGCAGTACTTC. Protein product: CASSVGGSLGQYF.

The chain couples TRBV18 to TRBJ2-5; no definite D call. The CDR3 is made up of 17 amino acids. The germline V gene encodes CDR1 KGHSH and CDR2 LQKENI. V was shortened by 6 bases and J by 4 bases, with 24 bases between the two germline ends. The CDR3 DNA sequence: TGTGCCAGCTCCCCGATTGCGAGACTGACCTGGGGAGAGACCCAGTACTTC. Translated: CASSPIARLTWGETQYF.

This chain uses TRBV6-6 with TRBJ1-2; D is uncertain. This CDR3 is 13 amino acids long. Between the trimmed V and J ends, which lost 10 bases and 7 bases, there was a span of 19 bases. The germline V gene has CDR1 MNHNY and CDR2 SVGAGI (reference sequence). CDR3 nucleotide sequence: TGTGCCACCCATCCCTCCCGGGCGGGTGGCTACACCTTC. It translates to CATHPSRAGGYTF.

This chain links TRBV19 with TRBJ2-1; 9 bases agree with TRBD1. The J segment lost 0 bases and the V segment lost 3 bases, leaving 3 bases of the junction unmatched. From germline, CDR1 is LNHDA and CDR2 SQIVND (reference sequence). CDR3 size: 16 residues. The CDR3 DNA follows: TGTGCCAGTAGTATGATGGACAGGGGCTCCTACAATGAGCAGTTCTTC. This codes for CASSMMDRGSYNEQFF.

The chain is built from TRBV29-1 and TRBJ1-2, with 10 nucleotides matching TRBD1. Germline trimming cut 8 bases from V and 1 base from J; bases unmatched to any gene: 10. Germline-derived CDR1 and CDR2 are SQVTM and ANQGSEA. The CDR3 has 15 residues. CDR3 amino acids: CSIHGGTGVNYGYTF. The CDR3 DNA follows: TGCAGCATTCACGGGGGGACAGGGGTTAACTATGGCTACACCTTC. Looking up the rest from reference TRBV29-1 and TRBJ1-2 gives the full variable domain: SAVISQKPSRDICQRGTSLTIQCQVDSQVTMMFWYRQQPGQSLTLIATANQGSEATYESGFVIDKFPISRPNLTFSTLTVSNMSPEDSSIYLCSIHGGTGVNYGYTFGSGTRLTVV.

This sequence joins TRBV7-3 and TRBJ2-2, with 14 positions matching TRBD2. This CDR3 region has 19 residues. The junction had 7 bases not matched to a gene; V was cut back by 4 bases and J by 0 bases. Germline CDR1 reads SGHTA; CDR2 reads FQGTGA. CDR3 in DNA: TGTGCCAGCAGCTCGGGACTAGCGGGAGCACATCCGAACACCGGGGAGCTGTTTTTT. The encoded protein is CASSSGLAGAHPNTGELFF.

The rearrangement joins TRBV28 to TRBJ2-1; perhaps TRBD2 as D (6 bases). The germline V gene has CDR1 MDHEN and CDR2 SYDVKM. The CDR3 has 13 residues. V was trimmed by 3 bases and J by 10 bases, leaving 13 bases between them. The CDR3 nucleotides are TGTGCCAGCAGTTTGAGCGGGCTAGACGAGCAGTTCTTC. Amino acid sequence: CASSLSGLDEQFF.

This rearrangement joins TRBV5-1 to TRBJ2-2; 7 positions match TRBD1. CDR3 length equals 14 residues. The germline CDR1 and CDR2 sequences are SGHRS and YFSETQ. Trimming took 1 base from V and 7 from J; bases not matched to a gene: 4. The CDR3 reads CASSLRTGDGELFF. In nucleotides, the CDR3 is TGCGCCAGCAGCTTGAGGACAGGCGACGGGGAGCTGTTTTTT.

The CDR3 nucleotides are TGTGCCAGCAGTGACGCAGAGACAGGGGATGAAAAACTGTTTTTT. Protein product: CASSDAETGDEKLFF. V and J are TRBV6-4 and TRBJ1-4; 8 bases are shared with TRBD1. The V segment lost 2 bases and the J segment 6 bases; nucleotides outside the gene matches: 5. Germline values: CDR1 MRHNA, CDR2 SNTAGT. The CDR3 is made up of 15 amino acids.

CDR3 sequence (DNA): TGTGCCTGGAGTACGGGACTAGCAGTTGAGACCCAGTACTTC. It codes for CAWSTGLAVETQYF. The V gene is TRBV30, the J gene TRBJ2-5, with 9 bases identical to TRBD2. The CDR3 consists of 14 residues. The V segment lost 2 bases and the J segment 5 bases; nucleotides outside the gene matches: 6. Germline V CDR1 and CDR2: GTSNPN, SVGIG (reference sequence).

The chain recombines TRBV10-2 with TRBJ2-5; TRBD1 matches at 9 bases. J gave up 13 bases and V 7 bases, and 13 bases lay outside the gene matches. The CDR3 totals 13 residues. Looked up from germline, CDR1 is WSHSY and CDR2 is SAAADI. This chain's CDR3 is CASNPGTGMLSYF. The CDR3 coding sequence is TGCGCCAGCAATCCCGGGACAGGGATGCTTTCGTACTTC.

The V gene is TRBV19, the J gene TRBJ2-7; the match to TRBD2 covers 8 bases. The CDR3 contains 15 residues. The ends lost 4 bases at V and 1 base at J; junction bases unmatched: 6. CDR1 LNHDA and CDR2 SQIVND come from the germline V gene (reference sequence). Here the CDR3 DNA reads TGTGCCAGTAGTACCCAAGCGGGAGAGTCCTACGAGCAGTACTTC. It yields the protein CASSTQAGESYEQYF.

As DNA, the CDR3 is TGTGCCAGCAGCCCGCAGGGGTGTAGGTACTTC. It is translated as CASSPQGCRYF. The chain links TRBV14 to TRBJ2-7; maybe TRBD1 (6 bases). V dropped 4 bases and J dropped 12 bases, with 13 bases sitting between them. The V gene's germline CDR1 is SGHDN and CDR2 FVKESK. The CDR3 consists of 11 residues.

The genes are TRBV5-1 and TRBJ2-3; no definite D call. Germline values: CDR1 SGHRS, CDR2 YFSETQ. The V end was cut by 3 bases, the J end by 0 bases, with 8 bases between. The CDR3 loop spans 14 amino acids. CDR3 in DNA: TGCGCCAGCAGCTCGGCTCCTAGCACAGATACGCAGTATTTT. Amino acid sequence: CASSSAPSTDTQYF. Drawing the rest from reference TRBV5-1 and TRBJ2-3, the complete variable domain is KAGVTQTPRYLIKTRGQQVTLSCSPISGHRSVSWYQQTPGQGLQFLFEYFSETQRNKGNFPGRFSGRQFSNSRSEMNVSTLELGDSALYLCASSSAPSTDTQYFGPGTRLTVL.

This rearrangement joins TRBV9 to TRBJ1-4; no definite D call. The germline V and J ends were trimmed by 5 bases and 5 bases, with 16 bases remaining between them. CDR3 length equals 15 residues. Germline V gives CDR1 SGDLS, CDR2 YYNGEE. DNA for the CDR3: TGTGCCAGCAGTCTTAAGGGAAGTTTGAATGAAAAACTGTTTTTT. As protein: CASSLKGSLNEKLFF.

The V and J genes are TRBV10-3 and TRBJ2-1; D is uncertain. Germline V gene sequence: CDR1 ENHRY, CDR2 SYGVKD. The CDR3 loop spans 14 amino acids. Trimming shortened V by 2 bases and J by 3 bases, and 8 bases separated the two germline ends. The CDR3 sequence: CAISEDTNYNEQFF. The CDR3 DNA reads TGTGCCATCAGTGAGGACACAAACTACAATGAGCAGTTCTTC.